This TCR beta chain was sequenced in a study of blood T cell repertoires in COVID-19. Across the study: COVID-19 samples, acute and convalescent, were from the United States, Italy and Spain. In each case, the material was cDNA or gDNA derived from T cells, B-cell-depleted T cells, or PBMCs.

Looked up from germline, CDR1 is MGHRA and CDR2 is YSYEKL. V was clipped by 8 bases and J by 6 bases; unmatched bases: 6. The CDR3 sequence is 13 residues long. As originally analysed: Cell counts per sample came from amplifying reference gene primers. The data were produced by immunoSEQ multiplex PCR, yet TCRdb's version contains in-frame clones alone and is incomplete. V, J and clone size derive from that table, while D and trimming were established from the DNA sequence. Altogether fewer than 350,000 clones are present, 75% to 90% being singletons, with the ten largest covering 2% to 2.5%. This rearrangement joins TRBV4-1 to TRBJ2-5, with 10 bases aligning to TRBD1. What was sequenced was peripheral blood. This sequence was found in a woman aged 25 to 39 who had recovered from COVID-19. CDR3: CASSGQGRQTQYF. CDR3 nucleotides: TGCGCCAGCTCGGGACAGGGGCGGCAGACCCAGTACTTC.